These 22 T cell receptor beta chains share one sample of origin, sequenced in a study of early T cells in non-severe SARS-CoV-2 infection. TCRdb used MiXCR to reprocess the 5' RACE reads, holding one entry per CDR3 protein. The table records tens of thousands of distinct CDR3 sequences, approximately 12% of them present only once. The sequenced sample consisted of whole blood. These receptors all come from an adult who was a healthcare worker with PCR-confirmed SARS-CoV-2 infection or an uninfected control (not recorded which).

For this clonotype: A read error is possible here, since a much larger clone lies one base away. The chain links TRBV6-2 or TRBV6-3 to TRBJ2-6; maybe TRBD1 (5 bases). Germline CDR1 and CDR2: MNHEY and SVGEGT. The CDR3 is 16 amino acids. CDR3 sequence: CASSDAGYSGANILTF. The CDR3 DNA sequence: TGTGCCAGCAGTGATGCAGGCTACTCTGGGGCCAACATCCTGACTTTC.

Only a few counts were recorded for this clonotype. The chain carries TRBV5-1 and TRBJ1-1; D is perhaps TRBD1 (6 bases). V was shortened by 4 bases and J by 3 bases, with 13 bases between the two germline ends. Germline CDR1 and CDR2: SGHRS and YFSETQ. The length of the CDR3 is 14 residues. The CDR3 region is CASSPGQKYTEAFF. The CDR3 DNA follows: TGCGCCAGCAGCCCCGGACAGAAGTACACTGAAGCTTTCTTT.

This clonotype was picked up a small number of times. The chain uses TRBV3-1 and TRBJ1-6, with D maybe TRBD1 (5 bases). Germline lookup yields CDR1 LGHDT and CDR2 YNNKEL (reference sequence). Deletions cut 2 bases from V and 7 bases from J, with 6 bases between. The CDR3 runs 13 residues. CDR3 nucleotides: TGTGCCAGCAGCCAAAACAGGAATTCACCCCTCCACTTT. Its protein is CASSQNRNSPLHF.

In its sample, this clonotype was seen a few times. This chain uses TRBV5-1 with TRBJ1-1; the D is unclear. Germline values: CDR1 SGHRS, CDR2 YFSETQ. The CDR3 length is 15 residues. Trimming removed 2 bases from V and 4 bases from J, with 15 bases in between. The CDR3 coding sequence is TGCGCCAGCAGCTTTCGCCCTGCGCGGGGCACTGAAGCTTTCTTT. Its protein is CASSFRPARGTEAFF.

This clonotype has at least ten counts. V usage is TRBV29-1 and J usage is TRBJ2-5; D is uncertain. Looked up from germline, CDR1 is SQVTM and CDR2 is ANQGSEA. The CDR3 length is 13 residues. V was trimmed by 4 bases and J by 2 bases, leaving 11 bases between them. CDR3 nucleotides: TGCAGCGTTGCGGTGAACGCGCAAGAGACCCAGTACTTC. Its translation is CSVAVNAQETQYF.

V is TRBV29-1 and J is TRBJ2-7; weak D call: TRBD2 (6 bases). The CDR3 is made up of 16 amino acids. CDR1 SQVTM and CDR2 ANQGSEA come from the germline V gene. Trimming removed 5 bases at V and 7 bases at J, with 27 bases between. The CDR3 nucleotides are TGCAGCGTTTTTCCCCTATTCATTTCTCCGGGGGTGGAGCAGTACTTC. Its protein is CSVFPLFISPGVEQYF.

At least ten counts were recorded for this clonotype. The J gene is TRBJ1-4, the V gene TRBV7-9; unclear D gene. In germline, CDR1 is SEHNR, CDR2 FQNEAQ (reference sequence). The CDR3 length is 16 residues. The ends were cut back, 4 bases at V and 5 bases at J, with 17 bases in the middle. The CDR3: CASSSSGRDGNEKLFF. The CDR3, as DNA: TGTGCCAGCAGCTCCTCCGGGCGGGATGGGAATGAAAAACTGTTTTTT.

This clonotype was detected many times. V is TRBV7-2 and J is TRBJ2-1; tentatively, D is TRBD1 (6 bases). Looked up from germline, CDR1 is SGHTA and CDR2 is FQGNSA. The CDR3 is made up of 15 amino acids. V lost 5 bases and J 7 bases, leaving 18 bases between the germline ends. The CDR3 DNA reads TGTGCCAGCAGCGTGAGCAGGGGATCTAATAATGAGCAGTTCTTC. It encodes CASSVSRGSNNEQFF.

The chain couples TRBV3-1 to TRBJ1-4; a possible D gene is TRBD1 (5 bases). This CDR3 has 14 amino acids. V was pared by 1 base and J by 8 bases, with 11 bases between. Germline loops: CDR1 LGHDT, CDR2 YNNKEL (reference sequence). CDR3 coding DNA: TGTGCCAGCAGCCAAGGGGGTCCAGGGGAAAAACTGTTTTTT. It translates to CASSQGGPGEKLFF.

This clonotype has a count of ten or more. This chain joins TRBV7-2 and TRBJ1-3; 7 positions match TRBD1. Germline CDR1 SGHTA, CDR2 FQGNSA. This CDR3 has 15 amino acids. V trimming: 2 bases; J trimming: 7 bases; junction bases outside the gene matches: 8. The CDR3: CASSLQGGRTNTIYF. CDR3 bases: TGTGCCAGCAGCTTACAAGGGGGCCGGACGAACACCATATATTTT. The full variable domain, its missing parts supplied by reference TRBV7-2 and TRBJ1-3, is GAGVSQSPSNKVTEKGKDVELRCDPISGHTALYWYRQSLGQGLEFLIYFQGNSAPDKSGLPSDRFSAERTGGSVSTLTIQRTQQEDSAVYLCASSLQGGRTNTIYFGEGSWLTVV.

The chain joins TRBV30 to TRBJ2-1; 7 bases fit TRBD1. V shed 5 bases and J 5 bases; nucleotides not matched to a gene: 6. There are 13 residues in the CDR3. Germline V lookup: CDR1 GTSNPN, CDR2 SVGIG (reference sequence). This CDR3 is CAWGDRGDNEQFF. Written as DNA, the CDR3 is TGTGCCTGGGGGGACAGAGGAGACAATGAGCAGTTCTTC.

This clonotype was observed a few times. The V gene is TRBV11-1, the J gene TRBJ2-1; D is unclear. V was clipped by 1 base and J by 9 bases, with 13 bases between them. The CDR3 sequence is 14 residues long. In germline, CDR1 is SGHAT, CDR2 FQDESV (reference sequence). The CDR3 reads CASSLEALEREQFF. DNA for the CDR3: TGTGCCAGCAGCTTAGAGGCGCTAGAACGTGAGCAGTTCTTC.

This clonotype came up many times. The rearrangement links TRBV28 to TRBJ2-7; tentative D call: TRBD1 (6 bases). The CDR3 totals 13 residues. V lost 2 bases to trimming and J lost 3 bases, with 8 bases between them. Per germline, CDR1 MDHEN and CDR2 SYDVKM. CDR3 sequence (DNA): TGTGCCAGCAGTTTAGGACAGTACTACGAGCAGTACTTC. As protein: CASSLGQYYEQYF. The entire variable domain, with the rest obtained from reference TRBV28 and TRBJ2-7, is as follows: DVKVTQSSRYLVKRTGEKVFLECVQDMDHENMFWYRQDPGLGLRLIYFSYDVKMKEKGDIPEGYSVSREKKERFSLILESASTNQTSMYLCASSLGQYYEQYFGPGTRLTVT.

As regards this clonotype: A much larger clone sits a single nucleotide away, making a read error possible. The chain is built from TRBV10-3 and TRBJ2-1, with D unresolved. The CDR3 extends over 11 amino acids. Germline CDR1 reads ENHRY; CDR2 reads SYGVKD. V shed 8 bases and J shed 5 bases, with 7 bases lying between them. The CDR3 coding sequence is TGTGCCATCGCTCAAGACAATGAGCAGTTCTTC. Translation gives CAIAQDNEQFF.

J is TRBJ2-5 and V is TRBV20-1; 11 nucleotides line up with TRBD2. Germline V gene data show CDR1 as DFQATT and CDR2 as SNEGSKA (reference sequence). CDR3 length: 12 amino acids. The V and J ends lost 5 bases and 13 bases, in that order; junction bases with no gene match: 9. CDR3 in DNA: TGCAGTGCTCCCGGGACTAGCGGACTTAGGTACTTC. As protein: CSAPGTSGLRYF.

The chain combines TRBV7-8 with TRBJ2-5; tentative D call: TRBD2 (6 bases). This CDR3 spans 16 amino acids. CDR1 and CDR2 (germline): SGHVS, FQNEAQ. Trimming pared 7 bases from V and 4 bases from J, leaving 22 bases between. CDR3 region: CASTAYFGEGGETQYF. In DNA, the CDR3 is TGTGCCAGCACCGCTTATTTCGGAGAGGGAGGAGAGACCCAGTACTTC.

The CDR3 DNA reads TGCAGCGTTCAATCGGTTCGGGGGTACGAGCAGTACTTC. Residues: CSVQSVRGYEQYF. The V gene is TRBV29-1, the J gene TRBJ2-7, with D maybe TRBD2 (6 bases). The CDR3 loop spans 13 amino acids. V gave up 5 bases and J gave up 4 bases, with 15 bases separating them. CDR1 SQVTM and CDR2 ANQGSEA come from the germline V gene.

This clonotype was observed at least ten times. CDR3 region: CASSRQGIYEQYF. The CDR3 bases are TGTGCCAGCAGCCGACAGGGGATCTACGAGCAGTACTTC. V and J are TRBV3-1 and TRBJ2-7; 8 bases fit TRBD1. The CDR3 is 13 amino acids. After removal of 4 bases from V and 3 bases from J, the junction contained 2 bases not matched to a gene. Germline values: CDR1 LGHDT, CDR2 YNNKEL (reference sequence).

This sequence joins TRBV27 and TRBJ2-3; TRBD2 aligns across 7 bases. The germline gives CDR1 MNHEY, CDR2 SMNVEV (reference sequence). J gave up 5 bases and V 5 bases, and 13 bases lay outside the gene matches. The CDR3 extends over 16 amino acids. The CDR3: CASSSFGRESKDTQYF. In nucleotides, the CDR3 is TGTGCCAGCAGTAGCTTTGGGCGGGAGTCAAAAGATACGCAGTATTTT.

Concerning this clonotype: Germline is not matched at one junction end, which may reflect a read error. The gene calls are TRBV7-2 and TRBJ1-1, with TRBD1 as a possible D gene (6 bases). Germline lookup yields CDR1 SGHTA and CDR2 FQGNSA. This CDR3 has 15 amino acids. The CDR3 is CASSLVPAGVTEVFF. The CDR3 DNA reads as TGTGCCAGCAGCTTAGTTCCGGCAGGGGTAACTGAAGTTTTCTTT.

The chain combines TRBV27 with TRBJ2-3; D may be TRBD1 or TRBD2 (5 bases each). Per the germline V gene, CDR1 is MNHEY and CDR2 is SMNVEV (reference sequence). Trimming removed 1 base from V and 1 base from J, with 6 bases in between. This CDR3 comprises 14 residues. The CDR3 nucleotides are TGTGCCAGCAGTTTATGGGACCGCACAGATACGCAGTATTTT. This codes for CASSLWDRTDTQYF.

This clonotype appeared a few times. The V and J genes are TRBV18 and TRBJ2-7; tentatively, D is TRBD1 or TRBD2 (5 bases each). The CDR3 extends over 13 amino acids. V shed 4 bases and J shed 1 base, with 8 bases lying between them. In germline, CDR1 is KGHSH, CDR2 LQKENI. The CDR3 nucleotides are TGTGCCAGCTCACGGGACGGATCCTACGAGCAGTACTTC. This translates into CASSRDGSYEQYF.